Described below is a single T cell receptor beta chain sequence and its context. The sample originates from a study of blood T cell repertoires in COVID-19. Exposed participants encountered a COVID-19 case during the 2 weeks preceding study entry. Unmatched junction bases numbered 7, after V lost 0 bases and J lost 7 bases. Germline CDR1 and CDR2: LGHDT and YNNKEL (reference sequence). CDR3 length: 16 residues. The data were produced by immunoSEQ multiplex PCR, yet TCRdb's version contains in-frame clones alone and is incomplete. The top ten clones hold under 8% of a sample with some 240,000 clones, around 83% of them seen once.

The V gene is TRBV3-1 (or the pseudogene TRBV3-2), the J gene TRBJ2-7, with 12 bases matching TRBD2. The sequenced material came from PBMCs or T cells enriched from blood (not recorded which). This TCR was recovered from a woman aged 50 to 65 who had been exposed to COVID-19. The CDR3: CASSQDRLAGVREQYF. The DNA for the CDR3 is TGTGCCAGCAGCCAAGATAGACTAGCGGGGGTGCGGGAGCAGTACTTC.